This T cell receptor beta chain was recovered during a study of cytomegalovirus exposure and HLA in healthy donors. Germline CDR1 reads SGHDN; CDR2 reads FVKESK. The CDR3 runs to 16 residues. Trimming shortened V by 4 bases and J by 1 base, and 16 bases separated the two germline ends. In the PCR, 60 Vbeta and 13 Jbeta primers were used. The repertoire was sequenced with immunoSEQ multiplex PCR; TCRdb's copy has only in-frame clones and lacks some. The data show approximately 120,000 clones, about 83% seen once. Whole-study results and caveats: A later analysis found common viral pathogens apparently linked to several of the most significant clusters. A later analysis associated some 18,000 TCR beta sequences with HLA alleles at a 0.05 false discovery rate.

This clone was seen only once. The target antigen is unknown. The chain combines TRBV14 with TRBJ1-1; perhaps TRBD1 as D (6 bases). This clonotype was sampled from a man younger than 40 in good health and CMV-seronegative. Sequencing was done on a sample of PBMCs. CDR3 region: CASSPLYGGANTEAFF. The CDR3 DNA sequence: TGTGCCAGCAGCCCCCTCTATGGGGGCGCGAACACTGAAGCTTTCTTT.